The table lists the clone carrying this T cell receptor (beta chain) with a few counts. No antigen is known for it. These data belong to a study of response to subunit inactivated influenza vaccine. Whole-study findings and limits: Every seasonal influenza vaccination brings in few new T cells, the authors suggested.

TCRdb redid the calling of the RT-PCR reads with MiXCR, one entry per CDR3 protein. The sample holds about 480,000 distinct CDR3 sequences; around 13% are singletons and the top ten take approximately 14%. The ends lost 5 bases at V and 1 base at J; junction bases unmatched: 13. Per germline, CDR1 LGHNA and CDR2 YSLEER. CDR3 length: 19 residues. The sequenced sample was PBMCs from blood, obtained 45 days after vaccination. The gene calls are TRBV4-3 and TRBJ2-3; 12 bases map to TRBD2. The TCR was taken from a man over 45 who received an inactivated influenza vaccine. This CDR3 reads CASSFWTSGEWGGTDTQYF. The DNA of the CDR3 is TGCGCCAGCAGCTTCTGGACTAGCGGGGAATGGGGTGGCACAGATACGCAGTATTTT.